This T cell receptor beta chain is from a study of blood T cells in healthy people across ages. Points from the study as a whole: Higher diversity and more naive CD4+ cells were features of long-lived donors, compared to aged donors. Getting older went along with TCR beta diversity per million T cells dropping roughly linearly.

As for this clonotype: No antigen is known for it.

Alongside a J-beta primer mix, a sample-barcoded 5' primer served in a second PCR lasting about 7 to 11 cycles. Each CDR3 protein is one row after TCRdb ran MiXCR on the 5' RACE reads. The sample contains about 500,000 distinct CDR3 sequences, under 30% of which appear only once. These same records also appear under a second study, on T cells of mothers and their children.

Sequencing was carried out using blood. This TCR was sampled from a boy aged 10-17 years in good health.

This CDR3 is CASSLGQGAKGNTIYF. DNA for the CDR3: TGCGCCAGCAGCTTAGGACAGGGGGCGAAAGGAAACACCATATATTTT. The chain recombines TRBV5-1 with TRBJ1-3, with 11 bases matching TRBD1. Germline CDR1 reads SGHRS; CDR2 reads YFSETQ. With V trimmed by 2 bases and J by 4 bases, 5 bases remained unmatched. The CDR3 runs 16 residues.